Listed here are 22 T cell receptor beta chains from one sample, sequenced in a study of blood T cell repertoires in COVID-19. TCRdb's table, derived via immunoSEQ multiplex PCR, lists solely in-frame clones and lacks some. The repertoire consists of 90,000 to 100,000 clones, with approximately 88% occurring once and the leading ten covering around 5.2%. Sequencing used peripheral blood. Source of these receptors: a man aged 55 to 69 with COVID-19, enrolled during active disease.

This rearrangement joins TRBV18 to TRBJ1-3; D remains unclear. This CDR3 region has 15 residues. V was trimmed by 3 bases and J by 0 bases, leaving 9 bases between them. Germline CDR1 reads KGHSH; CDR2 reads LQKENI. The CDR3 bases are TGTGCCAGCTCACCTCTAGTCGGCTCTGGAAACACCATATATTTT. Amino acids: CASSPLVGSGNTIYF.

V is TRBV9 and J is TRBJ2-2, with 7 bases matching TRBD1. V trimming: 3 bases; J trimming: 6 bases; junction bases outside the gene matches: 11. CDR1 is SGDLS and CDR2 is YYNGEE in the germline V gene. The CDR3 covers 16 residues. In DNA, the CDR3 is TGTGCCAGCAGCGAAAACCGCCAACAGGGGTCCGGGGAGCTGTTTTTT. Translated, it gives CASSENRQQGSGELFF.

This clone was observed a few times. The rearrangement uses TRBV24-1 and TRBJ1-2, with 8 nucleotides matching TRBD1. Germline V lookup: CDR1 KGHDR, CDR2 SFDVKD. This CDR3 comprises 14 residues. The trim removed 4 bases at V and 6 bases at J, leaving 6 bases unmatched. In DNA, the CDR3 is TGTGCCACCAGTGAGGGACAGGAGAAGGATGGCTACACCTTC. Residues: CATSEGQEKDGYTF.

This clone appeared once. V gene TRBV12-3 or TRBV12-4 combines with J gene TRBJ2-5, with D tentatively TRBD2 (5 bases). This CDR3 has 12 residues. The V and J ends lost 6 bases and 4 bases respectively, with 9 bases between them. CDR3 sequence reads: CASSEEGETQYF. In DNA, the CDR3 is TGTGCCAGCAGCGAAGAGGGAGAGACCCAGTACTTC.

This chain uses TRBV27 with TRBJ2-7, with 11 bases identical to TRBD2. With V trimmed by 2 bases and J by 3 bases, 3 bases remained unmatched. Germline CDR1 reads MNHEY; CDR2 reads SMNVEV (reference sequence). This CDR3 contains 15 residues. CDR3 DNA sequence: TGTGCCAGCAGTTTAAATAGCGGGAGGGGCTACGAGCAGTACTTC. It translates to CASSLNSGRGYEQYF.

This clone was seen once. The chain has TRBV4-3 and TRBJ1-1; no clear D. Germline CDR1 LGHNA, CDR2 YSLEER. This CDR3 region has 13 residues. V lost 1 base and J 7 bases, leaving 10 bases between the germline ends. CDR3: CASSQGLRVEAFF. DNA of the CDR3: TGCGCCAGCAGCCAAGGTTTGAGGGTTGAAGCTTTCTTT.

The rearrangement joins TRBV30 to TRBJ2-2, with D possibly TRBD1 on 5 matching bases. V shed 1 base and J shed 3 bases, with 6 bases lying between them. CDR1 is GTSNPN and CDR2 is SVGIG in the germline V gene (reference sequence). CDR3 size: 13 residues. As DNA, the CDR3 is TGTGCCTGGAGTGGGACACACACCGGGGAGCTGTTTTTT. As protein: CAWSGTHTGELFF.

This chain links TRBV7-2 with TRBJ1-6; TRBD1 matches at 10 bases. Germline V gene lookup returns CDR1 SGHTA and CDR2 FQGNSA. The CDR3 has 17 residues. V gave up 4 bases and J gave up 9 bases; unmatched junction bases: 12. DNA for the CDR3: TGTGCCAGCAGCTCCAAGATTCCGGGACAGGGGATTTCACCCCTCCACTTT. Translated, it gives CASSSKIPGQGISPLHF.

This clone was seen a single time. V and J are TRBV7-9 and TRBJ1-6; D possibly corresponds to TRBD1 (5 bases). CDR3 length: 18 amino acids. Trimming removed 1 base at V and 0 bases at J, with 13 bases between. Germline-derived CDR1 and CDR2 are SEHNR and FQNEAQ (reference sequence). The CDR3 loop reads CASSLEAGKSSYNSPLHF. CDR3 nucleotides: TGTGCCAGCAGCTTAGAGGCAGGGAAGAGCTCCTATAATTCACCCCTCCACTTT.

CDR3: CASSEAVHLNTEAFF. The CDR3 region has the DNA TGTGCCAGCAGTGAAGCGGTACACCTGAACACTGAAGCTTTCTTT. The chain recombines TRBV6-1 with TRBJ1-1; D gene unclear. V was shortened by 0 bases and J by 0 bases, with 8 bases between the two germline ends. CDR1 MNHNS and CDR2 SASEGT come from the germline V gene. CDR3 size: 15 residues.

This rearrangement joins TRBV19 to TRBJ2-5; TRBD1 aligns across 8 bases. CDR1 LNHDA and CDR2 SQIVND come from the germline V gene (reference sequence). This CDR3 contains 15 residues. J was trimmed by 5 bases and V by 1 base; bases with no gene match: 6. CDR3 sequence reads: CASSIGPGGRETQYF. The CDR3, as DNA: TGTGCCAGTAGTATAGGCCCAGGGGGCAGGGAGACCCAGTACTTC.

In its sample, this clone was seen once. The CDR3 reads CASSPRQGYQPQHF. The CDR3 nucleotides read TGTGCCAGCAGCCCTCGACAGGGGTACCAGCCCCAGCATTTT. The chain links TRBV3-1 (or the pseudogene TRBV3-2) to TRBJ1-5; 8 positions match TRBD1. This CDR3 comprises 14 residues. Germline loops: CDR1 LGHDT, CDR2 YNNKEL (reference sequence). The V and J ends lost 4 bases and 7 bases, in that order; junction bases with no gene match: 6.

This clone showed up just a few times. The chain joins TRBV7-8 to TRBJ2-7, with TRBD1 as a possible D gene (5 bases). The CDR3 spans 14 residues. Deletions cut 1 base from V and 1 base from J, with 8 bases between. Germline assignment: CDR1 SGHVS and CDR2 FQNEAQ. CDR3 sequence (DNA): TGTGCCAGCAGCTTAGAAGGGGAATCCTACGAGCAGTACTTC. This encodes CASSLEGESYEQYF.

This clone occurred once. In nucleotides, the CDR3 is TGTGCCAGCAGTCCCCGGGGGTACCATCAGCCCCAGCATTTT. The encoded protein is CASSPRGYHQPQHF. This chain joins TRBV6-5 and TRBJ1-5; possibly TRBD1 for D (5 bases). Germline V CDR1 and CDR2: MNHEY, SVGAGI. The CDR3 runs to 14 residues. V was trimmed by 5 bases and J by 5 bases, leaving 13 bases between them.

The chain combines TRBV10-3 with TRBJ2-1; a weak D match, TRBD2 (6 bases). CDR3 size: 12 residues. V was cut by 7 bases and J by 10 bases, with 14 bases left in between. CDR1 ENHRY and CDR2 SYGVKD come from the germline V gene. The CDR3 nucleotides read TGTGCCATCACCCCGGGGGAGCGGGAGCAGTTCTTC. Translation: CAITPGEREQFF.

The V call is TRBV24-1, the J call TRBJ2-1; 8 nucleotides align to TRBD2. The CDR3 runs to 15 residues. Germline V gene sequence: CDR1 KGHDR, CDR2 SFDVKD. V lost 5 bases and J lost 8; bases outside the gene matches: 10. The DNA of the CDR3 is TGTGCCACCAGTGTGGCCAGCGGGAGTAAAGATGAGCAGTTCTTC. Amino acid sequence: CATSVASGSKDEQFF.

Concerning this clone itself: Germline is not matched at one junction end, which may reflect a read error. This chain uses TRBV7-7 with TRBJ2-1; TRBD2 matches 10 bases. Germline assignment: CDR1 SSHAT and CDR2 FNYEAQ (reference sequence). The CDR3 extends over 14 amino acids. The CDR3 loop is CASSLGRTSGEQFF. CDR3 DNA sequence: TGTGCTAGCAGCTTAGGGAGGACTAGCGGCGAGCAGTTCTTC.

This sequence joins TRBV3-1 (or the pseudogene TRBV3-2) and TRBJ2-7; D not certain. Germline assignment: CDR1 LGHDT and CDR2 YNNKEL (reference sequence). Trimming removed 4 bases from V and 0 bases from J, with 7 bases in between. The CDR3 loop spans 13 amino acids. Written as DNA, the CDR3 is TGTGCCAGCAGCCTAGCAAGCTCCTACGAGCAGTACTTC. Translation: CASSLASSYEQYF.

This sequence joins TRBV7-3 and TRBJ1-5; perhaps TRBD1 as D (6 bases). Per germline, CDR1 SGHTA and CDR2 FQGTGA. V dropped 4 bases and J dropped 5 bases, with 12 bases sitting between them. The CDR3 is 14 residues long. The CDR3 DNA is TGTGCCAGCAGCTCCAGATGGGGGCATCAGCCCCAGCATTTT. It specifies CASSSRWGHQPQHF. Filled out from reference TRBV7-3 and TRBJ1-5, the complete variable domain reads GAGVSQTPSNKVTEKGKYVELRCDPISGHTALYWYRQSLGQGPEFLIYFQGTGAADDSGLPNDRFFAVRPEGSVSTLKIQRTERGDSAVYLCASSSRWGHQPQHFGDGTRLSIL.

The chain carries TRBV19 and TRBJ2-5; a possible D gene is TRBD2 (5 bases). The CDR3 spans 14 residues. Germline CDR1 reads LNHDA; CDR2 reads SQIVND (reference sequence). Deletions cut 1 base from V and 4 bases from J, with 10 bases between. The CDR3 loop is CASSIAEGGETQYF. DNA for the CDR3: TGTGCCAGTAGTATAGCCGAGGGTGGAGAGACCCAGTACTTC. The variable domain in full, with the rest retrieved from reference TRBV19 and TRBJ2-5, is DGGITQSPKYLFRKEGQNVTLSCEQNLNHDAMYWYRQDPGQGLRLIYYSQIVNDFQKGDIAEGYSVSREKKESFPLTVTSAQKNPTAFYLCASSIAEGGETQYFGPGTRLLVL.

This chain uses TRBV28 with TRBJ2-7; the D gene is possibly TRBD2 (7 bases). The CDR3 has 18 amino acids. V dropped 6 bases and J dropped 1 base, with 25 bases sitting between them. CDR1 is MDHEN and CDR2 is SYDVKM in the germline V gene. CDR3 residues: CASRLGGGGKPPSYEQYF. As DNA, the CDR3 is TGTGCCAGCAGGCTGGGAGGGGGGGGGAAGCCCCCATCCTACGAGCAGTACTTC.

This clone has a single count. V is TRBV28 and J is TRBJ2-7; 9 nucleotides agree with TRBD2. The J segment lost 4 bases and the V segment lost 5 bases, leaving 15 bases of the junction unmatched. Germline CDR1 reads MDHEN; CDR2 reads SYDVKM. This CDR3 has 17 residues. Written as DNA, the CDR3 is TGTGCCAGCAGTGGCTTGGGGCTAGCGGGACTCAGTTACGAGCAGTACTTC. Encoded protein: CASSGLGLAGLSYEQYF.